The clone carrying this TCR beta chain was detected many times. Germline V gives CDR1 SQVTM, CDR2 ANQGSEA. Losses at the gene ends were 6 bases for V and 5 bases for J; bases not matched to a gene: 11. This CDR3 region has 14 residues. Amplification yielded TCR beta CDR3 regions, with RNA transcripts as the source. First-round RT-PCR of the TCR CDR3 relied on the HTBI primer set. TCRdb called the multiplex PCR reads again in MiXCR, with one record for every CDR3 protein. The sample lists approximately 410,000 distinct CDR3 sequences, around 15% occurring once. This sample was taken from a study of T cells in Graves' hyperthyroidism and ophthalmopathy.

The chain joins TRBV29-1 to TRBJ2-5; 8 positions agree with TRBD2. The source material was blood. This clonotype originated in a woman under 30 with Graves' hyperthyroidism. This CDR3 reads CSVTLAGKRETQYF. CDR3 nucleotide sequence: TGCAGCGTGACTTTAGCGGGAAAGAGGGAGACCCAGTACTTC. The variable domain in full, with the rest retrieved from reference TRBV29-1 and TRBJ2-5, is SAVISQKPSRDICQRGTSLTIQCQVDSQVTMMFWYRQQPGQSLTLIATANQGSEATYESGFVIDKFPISRPNLTFSTLTVSNMSPEDSSIYLCSVTLAGKRETQYFGPGTRLLVL.